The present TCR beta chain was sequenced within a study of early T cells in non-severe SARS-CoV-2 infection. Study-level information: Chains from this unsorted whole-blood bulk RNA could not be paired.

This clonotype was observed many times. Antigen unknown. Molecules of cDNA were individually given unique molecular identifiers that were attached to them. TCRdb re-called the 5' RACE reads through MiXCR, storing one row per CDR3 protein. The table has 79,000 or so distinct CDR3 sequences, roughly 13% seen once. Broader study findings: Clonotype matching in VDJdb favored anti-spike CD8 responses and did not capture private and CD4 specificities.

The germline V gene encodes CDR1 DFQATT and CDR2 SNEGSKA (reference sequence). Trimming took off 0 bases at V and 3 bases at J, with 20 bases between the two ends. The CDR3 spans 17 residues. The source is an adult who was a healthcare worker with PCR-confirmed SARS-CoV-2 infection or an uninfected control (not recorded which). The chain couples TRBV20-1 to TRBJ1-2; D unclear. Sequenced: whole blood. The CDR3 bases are TGCAGTGCTAGAGATCTATTGTCACCGATGGAGGACTATGGCTACACCTTC. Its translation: CSARDLLSPMEDYGYTF.